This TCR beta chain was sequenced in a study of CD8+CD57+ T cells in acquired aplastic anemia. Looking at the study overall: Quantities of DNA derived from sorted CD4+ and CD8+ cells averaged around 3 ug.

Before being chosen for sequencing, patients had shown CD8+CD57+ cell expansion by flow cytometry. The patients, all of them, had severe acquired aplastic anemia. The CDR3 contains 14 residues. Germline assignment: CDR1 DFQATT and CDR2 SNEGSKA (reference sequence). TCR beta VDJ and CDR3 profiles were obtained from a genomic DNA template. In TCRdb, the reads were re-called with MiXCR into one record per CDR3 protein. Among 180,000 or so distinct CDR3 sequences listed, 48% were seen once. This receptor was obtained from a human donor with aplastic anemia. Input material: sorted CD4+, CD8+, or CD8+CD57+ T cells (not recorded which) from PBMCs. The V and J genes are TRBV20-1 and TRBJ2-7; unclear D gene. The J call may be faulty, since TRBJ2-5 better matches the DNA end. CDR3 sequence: CSARDRLGLKTQYF. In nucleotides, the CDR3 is TGCAGTGCTAGAGATCGGCTAGGGTTAAAGACCCAGTACTTC.